This T cell receptor beta chain was recovered during a study of OX40 agonist ivuxolimab in advanced cancers. On the study more broadly: Dose-escalation patients had hepatocellular carcinoma, melanoma, renal cell or head and neck cancer. At around 83% male, the cohort had a mean age of 60 years, ranging from roughly 20 to 90. Study observations and caveats: Specificity for antigen went undetermined in the expanded peripheral T cells. By week 6 at 0.1 to 3.0 mg/kg, blood CD4+ and CD8+ T cells had expanded clonally.

Notes on this clone: Its matching antigen is unknown.

Germline V lookup: CDR1 MNHEY, CDR2 SMNVEV (reference sequence). Trimming removed 5 bases from V and 6 bases from J, with 15 bases in between. The CDR3 contains 14 residues. TCRdb's copy holds only in-frame clones and misses some; the assay was immunoSEQ multiplex PCR. The sample consists of some 71,000 clones, roughly nine tenths of them appearing once. Sequenced material: CD4+ or CD8+ T cells sorted from blood, taken in a trial of the OX40 agonist ivuxolimab. The origin of this receptor is an adult with an advanced solid tumor such as melanoma, head and neck, liver or kidney cancer. This chain connects TRBV27 to TRBJ2-3; D is perhaps TRBD1 (7 bases). The CDR3 DNA is TGTGCCAGCAGTACAGGGGCGGGGTTCGATACGCAGTATTTT. Translating it yields CASSTGAGFDTQYF.